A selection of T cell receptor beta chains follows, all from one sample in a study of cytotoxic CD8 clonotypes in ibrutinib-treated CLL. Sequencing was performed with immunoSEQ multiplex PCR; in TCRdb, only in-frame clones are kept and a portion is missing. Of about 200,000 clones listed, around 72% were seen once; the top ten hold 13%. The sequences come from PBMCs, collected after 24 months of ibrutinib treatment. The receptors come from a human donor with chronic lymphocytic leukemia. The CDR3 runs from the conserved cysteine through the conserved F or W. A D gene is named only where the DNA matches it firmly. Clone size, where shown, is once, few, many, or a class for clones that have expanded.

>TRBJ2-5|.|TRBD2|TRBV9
CASTLGPSGASETQYF
TGTGCCAGCACCTTAGGCCCTAGCGGAGCTTCAGAGACCCAGTACTTC
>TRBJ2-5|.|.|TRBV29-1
CSVNRDQETQYF
TGCAGCGTTAATAGGGACCAAGAGACCCAGTACTTC
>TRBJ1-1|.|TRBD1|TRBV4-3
CASSQVPRGFSEAFF
TGCGCCAGCAGCCAAGTTCCCAGGGGGTTTAGTGAAGCTTTCTTT
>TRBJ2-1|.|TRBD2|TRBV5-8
CASSRTSFGGSNEQFF
TGTGCCAGCAGCCGCACTAGCTTCGGGGGGTCCAATGAGCAGTTCTTC
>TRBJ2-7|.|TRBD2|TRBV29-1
CSVEGLAGELYEQYF
TGCAGCGTTGAAGGACTAGCGGGAGAACTCTACGAGCAGTACTTC
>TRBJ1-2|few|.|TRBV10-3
CAISGSEFGYTF
TGTGCCATCAGTGGCTCAGAATTTGGCTACACCTTC
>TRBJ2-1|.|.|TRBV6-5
CASSYSVRGEQFF
TGTGCCAGCAGTTACTCCGTCCGGGGAGAGCAGTTCTTC
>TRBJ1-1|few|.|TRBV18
CASSLEDTEAFF
TGTGCCAGCTCACTAGAAGACACTGAAGCTTTCTTT
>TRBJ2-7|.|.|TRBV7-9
CASSFSVAGDEQYF
TGTGCCAGCAGCTTTTCTGTGGCAGGGGACGAGCAGTACTTC
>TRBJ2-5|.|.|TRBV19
CASSIGPLPQETQYF
TGTGCCAGTAGTATAGGACCGCTCCCCCAAGAGACCCAGTACTTC
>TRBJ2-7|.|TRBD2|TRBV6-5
CASRGLAGAHEQYF
TGTGCCAGCAGAGGACTAGCGGGGGCACACGAGCAGTACTTC
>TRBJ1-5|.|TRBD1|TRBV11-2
CASSLGWGQGGKPQHF
TGTGCCAGCAGCTTAGGGTGGGGACAGGGCGGTAAGCCCCAGCATTTT
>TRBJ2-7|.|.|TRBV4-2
CASSRGSPPAYEQYF
TGTGCCAGCAGCCGCGGTTCACCTCCCGCCTACGAGCAGTACTTC
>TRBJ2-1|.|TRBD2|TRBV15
CATSRDRTSAGGPYSSYYNEQFF
TGTGCCACCAGCAGAGACCGAACTAGTGCGGGAGGGCCTTATAGTTCATATTACAATGAGCAGTTCTTC
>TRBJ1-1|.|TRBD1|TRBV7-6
CASSLGQGPNTEAFF
TGTGCCAGCAGCCTTGGACAGGGCCCTAACACTGAAGCTTTCTTT
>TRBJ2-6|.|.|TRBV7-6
CALRVGGANVLTF
TGTGCCCTTAGGGTTGGCGGGGCCAACGTCCTGACTTTC
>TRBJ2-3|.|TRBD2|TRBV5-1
CASSPGLSWGDTQYF
TGCGCCAGCAGCCCGGGACTAAGTTGGGGAGATACGCAGTATTTT
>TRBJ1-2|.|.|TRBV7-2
CASSPRTAYGYTF
TGTGCCAGCAGCCCTCGGACAGCTTATGGCTACACCTTC
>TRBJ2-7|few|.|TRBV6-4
CASSDLKLTYEQYF
TGTGCCAGCAGTGACTTAAAGCTAACCTACGAGCAGTACTTC
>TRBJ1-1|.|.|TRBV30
CAWRVGLGGREAFF
TGTGCCTGGAGGGTCGGCCTTGGGGGACGCGAAGCTTTCTTT